The next 17 T cell receptor beta chains were all read from a single sample in a study of blood T cells in healthy people across ages. Alongside a J-beta primer mix, a sample-barcoded 5' primer served in a second PCR lasting about 7 to 12 cycles. TCRdb reprocessed the 5' RACE reads with MiXCR, giving one entry per CDR3 protein. The table has about 1.4 million distinct CDR3 sequences, around 55% seen once. The material sequenced was blood. The source of these receptors is a man aged 18 to 30 in good health.

This chain links TRBV9 with TRBJ1-2, with a possible D match to TRBD1 (6 bases). The V gene's germline CDR1 is SGDLS and CDR2 YYNGEE. V gave up 2 bases and J gave up 0 bases, with 17 bases separating them. The CDR3 runs 17 residues. The CDR3 region is CASSVYRDNSPNYGYTF. CDR3 coding DNA: TGTGCCAGCAGCGTTTACAGGGATAATAGTCCTAACTATGGCTACACCTTC.

The V call is TRBV4-2, the J call TRBJ2-3; TRBD1 might be the D (6 bases). This CDR3 is 15 amino acids long. V was shortened by 3 bases and J by 5 bases, with 15 bases between the two germline ends. Germline lookup yields CDR1 LGHNA and CDR2 YNFKEQ. The CDR3 DNA reads as TGTGCCAGCAGCCAGGGGGCTCGAAGGGGAGATACGCAGTATTTT. This gives the protein CASSQGARRGDTQYF.

This chain uses TRBV10-3 with TRBJ2-3; 9 positions match TRBD2. Germline V CDR1 and CDR2: ENHRY, SYGVKD. This CDR3 comprises 15 residues. Germline trimming cut 10 bases from V and 5 bases from J; bases unmatched to any gene: 13. CDR3 residues: CATSGREGAGDTQYF. The CDR3 DNA is TGTGCCACGTCCGGGCGGGAGGGAGCTGGAGATACGCAGTATTTT.

The chain couples TRBV12-3 or TRBV12-4 to TRBJ1-5; D remains unclear. Trimming cost V 0 bases and J 6 bases, with 9 bases left between them. This CDR3 contains 14 residues. DNA of the CDR3: TGTGCCAGCAGTTTAGCGCCCGAAAGTCAGCCCCAGCATTTT. This gives the protein CASSLAPESQPQHF.

The chain links TRBV7-9 to TRBJ2-5; possible D gene TRBD1, 6 bases. In germline, CDR1 is SEHNR, CDR2 FQNEAQ (reference sequence). V lost 5 bases and J lost 0, with 10 bases in between. This CDR3 contains 14 residues. The DNA for the CDR3 is TGTGCCAGCAGCGGAACAGGGTACCAAGAGACCCAGTACTTC. Protein product: CASSGTGYQETQYF.

CDR3 amino acids: CAISEEGTVNEKLFF. The CDR3 DNA sequence: TGTGCCATCAGTGAGGAGGGGACTGTTAATGAAAAACTGTTTTTT. V gene TRBV10-3 combines with J gene TRBJ1-4; perhaps TRBD1 as D (5 bases). V was pared by 2 bases and J by 4 bases, with 11 bases between. The CDR3 contains 15 residues. In germline, CDR1 is ENHRY, CDR2 SYGVKD.

The sample holds a few counts of this clonotype. The chain has TRBV29-1 and TRBJ1-6; D may be TRBD1 (5 bases). The CDR3 length is 14 residues. Deletions cut 5 bases from V and 9 bases from J, with 17 bases between. Germline V lookup: CDR1 SQVTM, CDR2 ANQGSEA. The chain's CDR3 is CSVLTGAPSSPLHF. For the CDR3, the DNA is TGCAGCGTTTTAACAGGAGCTCCTAGTTCACCCCTCCACTTT.

This clonotype occurred a few times. J is TRBJ2-3 and V is TRBV20-1; D is undetermined. Trimming took 3 bases from V and 6 from J, leaving 10 bases between them. Germline V gene lookup returns CDR1 DFQATT and CDR2 SNEGSKA (reference sequence). There are 12 residues in the CDR3. The CDR3 loop reads CSASVGGDTQYF. In DNA, the CDR3 is TGCAGTGCTAGCGTTGGTGGCGATACGCAGTATTTT.

The chain is built from TRBV29-1 and TRBJ1-1; TRBD1 is a possible D gene (6 bases). CDR1 SQVTM and CDR2 ANQGSEA come from the germline V gene. Trimming shortened V by 5 bases and J by 1 base, and 14 bases separated the two germline ends. This CDR3 has 14 amino acids. CDR3 DNA: TGCAGCGTTTTGGGCCCCAGGGGGAACACTGAAGCTTTCTTT. It specifies CSVLGPRGNTEAFF.

The table lists this clonotype with a count of one. Mismatch with germline at one junction end may stem from a read error. The chain recombines TRBV29-1 with TRBJ2-7, with D maybe TRBD1 (6 bases). CDR3 size: 13 residues. CDR1 is SQVTM, CDR2 ANQGSEA, per germline. The CDR3, as DNA: TGCTGCGTTCCGGGGCAGGGGCTCTACGAGCAGTACTTC. Its protein is CCVPGQGLYEQYF.

This clonotype was detected once. The V gene is TRBV20-1, the J gene TRBJ2-3, with D possibly being TRBD1 (6 bases). V was cut by 5 bases and J by 9 bases, with 12 bases left in between. CDR3 length equals 11 residues. Germline V gives CDR1 DFQATT, CDR2 SNEGSKA (reference sequence). CDR3 in amino acids: CSALTGPTQYF. The CDR3 DNA is TGCAGTGCTTTAACAGGGCCCACGCAGTATTTT.

The chain carries TRBV24-1 and TRBJ2-5, with 8 bases aligning to TRBD1. CDR3 length equals 15 residues. V dropped 4 bases and J dropped 11; count of bases not matched to a gene: 14. Germline V lookup: CDR1 KGHDR, CDR2 SFDVKD. CDR3 DNA: TGTGCCACCAGTGACTCACGGACAGGGTTGAAAGAGCAGTACTTC. Amino acids: CATSDSRTGLKEQYF.

The chain links TRBV5-1 to TRBJ2-1; no reliable D call. CDR3 length equals 11 residues. Germline V gene sequence: CDR1 SGHRS, CDR2 YFSETQ. V was shortened by 5 bases and J by 8 bases, with 8 bases between the two germline ends. The CDR3 protein is CASRDVDEQFF. In DNA form, the CDR3 reads TGCGCCAGCAGGGACGTCGATGAGCAGTTCTTC.

The V gene is TRBV5-1, the J gene TRBJ2-7; 8 bases agree with TRBD1. Per germline, CDR1 SGHRS and CDR2 YFSETQ. The CDR3 consists of 15 residues. The V and J ends lost 6 bases and 0 bases, in that order; junction bases with no gene match: 8. The CDR3 loop reads CASTSFTGGSYEQYF. DNA of the CDR3: TGCGCCAGCACCTCCTTCACAGGGGGCTCCTACGAGCAGTACTTC.

The gene calls are TRBV5-5 and TRBJ2-3, with 9 bases identical to TRBD1. Germline CDR1 SGHKS, CDR2 YYEKEE (reference sequence). CDR3 size: 15 residues. V trimming: 4 bases; J trimming: 6 bases; junction bases outside the gene matches: 9. The CDR3 loop reads CASSPGDRVGDTQYF. In DNA form, the CDR3 reads TGTGCCAGCAGCCCCGGGGACAGGGTTGGGGATACGCAGTATTTT.

This clonotype was counted between two and nine times. V is TRBV29-1 and J is TRBJ2-7, with 9 bases lining up with TRBD1. Germline lookup yields CDR1 SQVTM and CDR2 ANQGSEA. The length of the CDR3 is 15 residues. The V and J ends lost 4 bases and 5 bases, in that order; junction bases with no gene match: 12. The CDR3 loop reads CSVARGQGVGNEQYF. The DNA for the CDR3 is TGCAGCGTTGCCCGGGGACAGGGTGTCGGAAACGAGCAGTACTTC.

This clonotype was seen only a few times. The V and J genes are TRBV7-2 and TRBJ2-4, with unresolved D. Germline loops: CDR1 SGHTA, CDR2 FQGNSA. This CDR3 comprises 14 residues. V lost 4 bases, J lost 6 bases, and 13 bases lay in between. CDR3 amino acids: CASSSYETRNIQYF. CDR3 sequence (DNA): TGTGCCAGCAGCTCCTACGAAACCAGAAACATTCAGTACTTC.